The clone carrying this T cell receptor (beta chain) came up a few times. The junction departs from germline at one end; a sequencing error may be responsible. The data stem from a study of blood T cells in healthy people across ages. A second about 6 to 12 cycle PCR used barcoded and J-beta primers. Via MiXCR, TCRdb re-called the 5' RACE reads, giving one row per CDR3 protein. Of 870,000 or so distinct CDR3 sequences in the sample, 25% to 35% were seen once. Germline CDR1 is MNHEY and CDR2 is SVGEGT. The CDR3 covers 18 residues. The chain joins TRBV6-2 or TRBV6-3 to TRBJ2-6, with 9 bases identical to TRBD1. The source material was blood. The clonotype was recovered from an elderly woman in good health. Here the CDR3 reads CASSYLHRGRPGANVRTF. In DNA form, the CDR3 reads TGTGCCAGCAGTTACCTTCACAGGGGGCGCCCTGGGGCCAACGTCCGGACTTTC.